The TCR beta chain under discussion was sequenced for a study of cytomegalovirus exposure and HLA in healthy donors. PCR amplification relied on 60 Vbeta primers (plus 13 Jbeta primers). The protocol was immunoSEQ multiplex PCR, while the TCRdb copy is restricted to in-frame clones and leaves out a portion. Seen here are under 70,000 clones, around 79% observed once, and the top ten hold around 2.5%. J lost 7 bases, V lost 7 bases, and 7 bases had no gene match. This CDR3 region has 15 residues. The germline gives CDR1 MNHNS, CDR2 SASEGT. This chain connects TRBV6-1 to TRBJ2-2, with TRBD1 identical over 12 bases. The TCR originated in a female donor in good health and CMV-seronegative. Sequencing input: PBMCs. The CDR3 DNA follows: TGTGCCAGCAACCCCGGGACAGGGGGCCACGGGGAGCTGTTTTTT. It yields the protein CASNPGTGGHGELFF.